This T cell receptor beta chain was found in a study of cytotoxic CD8 clonotypes in ibrutinib-treated CLL. On this clone itself: Its antigen is unknown.

Notes on the study in general: Baseline levels were approached again at progression, after clonality had risen at ibrutinib response.

Only in-frame clones appear in the TCRdb table, and some are missing; sequencing was by immunoSEQ multiplex PCR. This table has 250,000 to 350,000 clones, 70% to 80% appearing once. The receptor was derived from a human donor with chronic lymphocytic leukemia. Source: PBMCs, taken at disease progression, from a patient treated with ibrutinib.

CDR3 in DNA: TGTGCCAGCTACCATGACTTAGGGCGGGTGGAGTTCTTC. Translating gives CASYHDLGRVEFF. The chain links TRBV2 to TRBJ2-1, with a possible D match to TRBD2 (5 bases). V was cut by 8 bases and J by 14 bases, with 22 bases left in between. The CDR3 consists of 13 residues. Looked up from germline, CDR1 is SNHLY and CDR2 is FYNNEI. The entire variable domain, with the rest obtained from reference TRBV2 and TRBJ2-1, is as follows: EPEVTQTPSHQVTQMGQEVILRCVPISNHLYFYWYRQILGQKVEFLVSFYNNEISEKSEIFDDQFSVERPDGSNFTLKIRSTKLEDSAMYFCASYHDLGRVEFFGPGTRLTVL.